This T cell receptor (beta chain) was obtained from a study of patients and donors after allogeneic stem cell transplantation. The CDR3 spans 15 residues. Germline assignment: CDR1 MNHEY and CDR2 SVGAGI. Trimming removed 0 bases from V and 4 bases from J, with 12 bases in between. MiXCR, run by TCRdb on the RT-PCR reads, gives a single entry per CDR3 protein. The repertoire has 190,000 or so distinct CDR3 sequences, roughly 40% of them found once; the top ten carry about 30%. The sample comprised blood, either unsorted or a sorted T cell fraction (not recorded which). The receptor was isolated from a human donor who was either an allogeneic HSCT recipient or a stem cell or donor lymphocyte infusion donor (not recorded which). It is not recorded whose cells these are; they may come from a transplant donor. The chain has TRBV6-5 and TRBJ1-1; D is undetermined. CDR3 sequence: CASSYSTVGSTEAFF. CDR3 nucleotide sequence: TGTGCCAGCAGTTACTCGACCGTTGGGAGCACTGAAGCTTTCTTT.